The sequence of this T cell receptor (beta chain) was determined in a study of cytomegalovirus exposure and HLA in healthy donors. V lost 0 bases to trimming and J lost 0 bases; unmatched junction nucleotides: 1. The germline CDR1 and CDR2 sequences are MRHNA and SNTAGT. The CDR3 consists of 16 residues. PCR primers comprised 60 Vbeta and 13 Jbeta primers. Profiled with immunoSEQ multiplex PCR; TCRdb holds only in-frame clones, not every one. This table holds around 65,000 clones, around 77% found once. Study-wide points: There was a cluster of highly shared sequence variants that was likely a sequencing artifact. The listing of 150 or so TCR beta chains classed them as cytomegalovirus-associated.

In its sample, this clone was seen a few times. Its antigen remains unidentified. The same CDR3 can be traced to other DNA sequences in this sample. The sequenced sample consisted of PBMCs. The clonotype originates from a woman in her 30s in good health and CMV-seronegative. The rearrangement links TRBV6-4 to TRBJ2-3, with TRBD2 matching over 9 bases. CDR3 amino acids: CASSDSAGGSTDTQYF. The CDR3 nucleotides are TGTGCCAGCAGTGACTCGGCGGGGGGGAGCACAGATACGCAGTATTTT.